This TCR beta chain was recorded in a study of cytomegalovirus exposure and HLA in healthy donors. PCR involved 60 Vbeta and 13 Jbeta primers. Here immunoSEQ multiplex PCR was the method, and the copy in TCRdb shows in-frame clones only, minus some. The sample includes roughly 130,000 clones, 65% to 80% of them seen just once. Trimming took off 2 bases at V and 4 bases at J, with 9 bases between the two ends. This CDR3 is 14 amino acids long. Germline V gene sequence: CDR1 SEHNR, CDR2 FQNEAQ (reference sequence). The receptor's source is a woman aged 50 to 65 in good health and CMV-seropositive. V gene TRBV7-9 combines with J gene TRBJ1-3; no reliable D call. Sample: PBMCs. CDR3 region: CASSLSRGGNTIYF. CDR3 nucleotides: TGTGCCAGCAGCTTATCCCGCGGAGGAAACACCATATATTTT.